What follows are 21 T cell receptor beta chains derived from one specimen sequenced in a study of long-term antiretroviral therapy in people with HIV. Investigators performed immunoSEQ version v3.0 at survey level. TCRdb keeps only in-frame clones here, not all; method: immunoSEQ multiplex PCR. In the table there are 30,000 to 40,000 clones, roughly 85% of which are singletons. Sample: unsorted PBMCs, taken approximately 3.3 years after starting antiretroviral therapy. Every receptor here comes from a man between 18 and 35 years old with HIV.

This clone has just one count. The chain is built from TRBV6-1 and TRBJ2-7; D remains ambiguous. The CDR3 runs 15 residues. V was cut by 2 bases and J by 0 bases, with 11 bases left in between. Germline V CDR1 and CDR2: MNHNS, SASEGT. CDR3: CASSEFPGSSYEQYF. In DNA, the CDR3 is TGTGCCAGCAGTGAATTTCCAGGCTCCTCCTACGAGCAGTACTTC.

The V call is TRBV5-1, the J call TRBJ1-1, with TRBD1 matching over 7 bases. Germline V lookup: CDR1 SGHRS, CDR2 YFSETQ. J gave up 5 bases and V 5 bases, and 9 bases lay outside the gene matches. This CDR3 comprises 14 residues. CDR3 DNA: TGCGCCAGCAGTGGGGAGGGGGCCGGTACTGAAGCTTTCTTT. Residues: CASSGEGAGTEAFF. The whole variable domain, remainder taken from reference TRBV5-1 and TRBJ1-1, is KAGVTQTPRYLIKTRGQQVTLSCSPISGHRSVSWYQQTPGQGLQFLFEYFSETQRNKGNFPGRFSGRQFSNSRSEMNVSTLELGDSALYLCASSGEGAGTEAFFGQGTRLTVV.

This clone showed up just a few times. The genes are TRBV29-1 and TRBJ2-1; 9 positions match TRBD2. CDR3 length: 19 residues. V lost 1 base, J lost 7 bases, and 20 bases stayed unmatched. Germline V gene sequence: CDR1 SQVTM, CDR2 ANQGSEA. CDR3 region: CSVEGRAWREGRFLNEQFF. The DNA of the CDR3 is TGCAGCGTTGAAGGACGGGCTTGGCGGGAGGGTCGCTTTTTGAATGAGCAGTTCTTC.

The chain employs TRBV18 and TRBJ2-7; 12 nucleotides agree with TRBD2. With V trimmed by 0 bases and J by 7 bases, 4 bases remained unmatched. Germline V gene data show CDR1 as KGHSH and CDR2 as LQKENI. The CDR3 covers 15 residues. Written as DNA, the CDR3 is TGTGCCAGCTCACCACCCCCAGGACTAGCGGGGGAGCAGTACTTC. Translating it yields CASSPPPGLAGEQYF.

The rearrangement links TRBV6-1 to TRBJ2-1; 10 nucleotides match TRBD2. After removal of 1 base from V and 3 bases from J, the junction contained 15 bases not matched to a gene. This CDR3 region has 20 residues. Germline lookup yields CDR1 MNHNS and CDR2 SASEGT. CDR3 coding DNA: TGTGCCAGCAGTGAAGTCCCCCCCGAGCGGGGGGGCCCTCTCTACAATGAGCAGTTCTTC. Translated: CASSEVPPERGGPLYNEQFF.

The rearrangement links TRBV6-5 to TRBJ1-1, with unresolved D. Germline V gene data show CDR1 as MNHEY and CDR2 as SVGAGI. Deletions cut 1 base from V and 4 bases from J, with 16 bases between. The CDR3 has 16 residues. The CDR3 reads CASSYYAVPESTEAFF. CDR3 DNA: TGTGCCAGCAGTTACTACGCTGTTCCGGAGAGCACTGAAGCTTTCTTT.

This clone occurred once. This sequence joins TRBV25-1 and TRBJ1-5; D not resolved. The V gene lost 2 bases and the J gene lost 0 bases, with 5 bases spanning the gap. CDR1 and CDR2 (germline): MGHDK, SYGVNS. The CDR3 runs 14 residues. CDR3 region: CASSEVYSNQPQHF. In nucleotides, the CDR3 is TGTGCCAGCAGTGAAGTTTATAGCAATCAGCCCCAGCATTTT.

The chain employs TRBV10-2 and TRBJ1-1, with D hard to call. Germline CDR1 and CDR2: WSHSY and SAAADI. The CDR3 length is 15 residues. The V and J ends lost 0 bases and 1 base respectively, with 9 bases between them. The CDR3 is CASSESTLGNTEAFF. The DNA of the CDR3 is TGCGCCAGCAGTGAGTCGACCCTGGGGAACACTGAAGCTTTCTTT.

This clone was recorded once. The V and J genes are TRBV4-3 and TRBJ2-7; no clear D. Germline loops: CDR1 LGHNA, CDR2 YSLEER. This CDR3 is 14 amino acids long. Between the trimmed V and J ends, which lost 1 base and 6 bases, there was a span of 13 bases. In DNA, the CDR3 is TGCGCCAGCAGCCAAGGCAATCTAGTTCCCGAGCAGTACTTC. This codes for CASSQGNLVPEQYF.

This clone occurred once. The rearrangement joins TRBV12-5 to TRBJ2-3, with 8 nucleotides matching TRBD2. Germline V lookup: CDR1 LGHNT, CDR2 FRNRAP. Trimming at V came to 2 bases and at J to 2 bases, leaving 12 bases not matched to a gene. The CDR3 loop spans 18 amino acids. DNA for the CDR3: TGTGCTAGTGGTTTGCCAACCGGGACTAGTGGTGTCACAGATACGCAGTATTTT. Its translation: CASGLPTGTSGVTDTQYF.

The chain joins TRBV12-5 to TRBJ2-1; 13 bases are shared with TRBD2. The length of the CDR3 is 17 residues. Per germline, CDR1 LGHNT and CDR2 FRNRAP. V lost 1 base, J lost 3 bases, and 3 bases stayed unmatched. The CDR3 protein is CASGLAGTSGIYNEQFF. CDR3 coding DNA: TGTGCTAGTGGTTTGGCCGGGACTAGCGGGATCTACAATGAGCAGTTCTTC. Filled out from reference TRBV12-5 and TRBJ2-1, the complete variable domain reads DARVTQTPRHKVTEMGQEVTMRCQPILGHNTVFWYRQTMMQGLELLAYFRNRAPLDDSGMPKDRFSAEMPDATLATLKIQPSEPRDSAVYFCASGLAGTSGIYNEQFFGPGTRLTVL.

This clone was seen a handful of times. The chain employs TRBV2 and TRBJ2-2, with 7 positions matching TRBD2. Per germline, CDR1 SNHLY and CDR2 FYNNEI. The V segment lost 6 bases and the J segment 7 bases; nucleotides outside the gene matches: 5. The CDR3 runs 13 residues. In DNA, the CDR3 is TGTGCCAGCAGGGGGAGGGGCAGCGGGGAGCTGTTTTTT. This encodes CASRGRGSGELFF.

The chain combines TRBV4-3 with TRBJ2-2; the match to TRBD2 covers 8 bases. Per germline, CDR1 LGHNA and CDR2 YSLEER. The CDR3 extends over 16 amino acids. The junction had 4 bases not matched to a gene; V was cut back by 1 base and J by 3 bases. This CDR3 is CASSQAKREYTGELFF. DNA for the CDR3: TGCGCCAGCAGCCAAGCGAAGCGGGAGTACACCGGGGAGCTGTTTTTT.

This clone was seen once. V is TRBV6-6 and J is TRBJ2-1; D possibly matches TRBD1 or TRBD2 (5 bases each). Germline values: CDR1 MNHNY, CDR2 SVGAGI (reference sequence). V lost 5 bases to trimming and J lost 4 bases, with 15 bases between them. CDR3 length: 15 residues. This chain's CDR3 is CASSAPGTRYNEQFF. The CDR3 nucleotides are TGTGCCAGCAGTGCCCCCGGGACGCGGTACAATGAGCAGTTCTTC.

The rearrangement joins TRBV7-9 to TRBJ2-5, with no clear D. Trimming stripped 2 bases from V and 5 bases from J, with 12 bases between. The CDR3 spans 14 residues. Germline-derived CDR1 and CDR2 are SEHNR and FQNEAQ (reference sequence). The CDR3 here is CASSLTISRETQYF. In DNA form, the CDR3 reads TGTGCCAGCAGCTTAACGATCTCCCGGGAGACCCAGTACTTC.

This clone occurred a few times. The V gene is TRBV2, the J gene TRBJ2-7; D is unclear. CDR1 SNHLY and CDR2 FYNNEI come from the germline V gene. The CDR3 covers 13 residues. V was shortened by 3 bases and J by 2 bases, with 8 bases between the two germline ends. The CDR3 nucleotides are TGTGCCAGCAGTGACAACCCAACCTACGAGCAGTACTTC. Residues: CASSDNPTYEQYF.

The CDR3 region has the DNA TGTGCCAGCTCACCACGGGTAGGGGGCTATTATGGCTACACCTTC. Translating it yields CASSPRVGGYYGYTF. The chain employs TRBV18 and TRBJ1-2; the match to TRBD1 covers 7 bases. J gave up 5 bases and V 1 base, and 7 bases lay outside the gene matches. This CDR3 contains 15 residues. Germline V lookup: CDR1 KGHSH, CDR2 LQKENI.

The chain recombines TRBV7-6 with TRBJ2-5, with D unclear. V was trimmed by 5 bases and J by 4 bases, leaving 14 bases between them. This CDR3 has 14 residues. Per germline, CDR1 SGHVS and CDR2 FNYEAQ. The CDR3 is CASSSLGKGETQYF. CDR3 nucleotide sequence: TGTGCCAGCAGCAGCCTCGGAAAGGGAGAGACCCAGTACTTC.

The CDR3 nucleotides are TGTGCCAGCAGCTTGGGGACAGGGCTGGGAGCTTTCTTT. Protein: CASSLGTGLGAFF. This rearrangement joins TRBV5-4 to TRBJ1-1; TRBD1 matches at 8 bases. The CDR3 loop spans 13 amino acids. V shed 0 bases and J 10 bases; nucleotides not matched to a gene: 5. Germline V gene sequence: CDR1 SGHNT, CDR2 YYREEE (reference sequence).

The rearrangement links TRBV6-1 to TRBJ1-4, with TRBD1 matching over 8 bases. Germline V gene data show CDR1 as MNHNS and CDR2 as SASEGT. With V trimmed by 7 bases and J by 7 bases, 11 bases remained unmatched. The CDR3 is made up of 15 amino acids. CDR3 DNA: TGTGCCAGCACCGAAGTCCAGGGGGCGGCTGAAAAACTGTTTTTT. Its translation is CASTEVQGAAEKLFF.

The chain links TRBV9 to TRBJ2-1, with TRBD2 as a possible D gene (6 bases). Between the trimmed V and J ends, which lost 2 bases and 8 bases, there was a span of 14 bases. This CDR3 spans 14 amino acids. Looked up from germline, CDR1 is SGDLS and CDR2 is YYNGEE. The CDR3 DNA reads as TGTGCCAGCAGCGTCGGCGGGGCCGGGGATGAGCAGTTCTTC. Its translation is CASSVGGAGDEQFF.